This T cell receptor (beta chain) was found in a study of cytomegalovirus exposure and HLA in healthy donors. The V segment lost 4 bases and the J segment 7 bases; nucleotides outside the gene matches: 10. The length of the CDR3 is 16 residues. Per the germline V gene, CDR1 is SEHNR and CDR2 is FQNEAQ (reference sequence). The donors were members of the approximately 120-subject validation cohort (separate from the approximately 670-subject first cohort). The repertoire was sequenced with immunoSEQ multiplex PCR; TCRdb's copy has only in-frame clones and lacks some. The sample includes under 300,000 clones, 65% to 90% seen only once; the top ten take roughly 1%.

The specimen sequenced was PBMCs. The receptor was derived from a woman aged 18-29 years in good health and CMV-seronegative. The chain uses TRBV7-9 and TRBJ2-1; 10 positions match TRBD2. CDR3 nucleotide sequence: TGTGCCAGCAGCTCCCCTTTAGCGGGAGGTAGAAATGAGCAGTTCTTC. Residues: CASSSPLAGGRNEQFF.